A single sample gave rise to the 24 T cell receptor beta chains below, sequenced in a study of blood T cell repertoires in COVID-19. Here immunoSEQ multiplex PCR was the method, and the copy in TCRdb shows in-frame clones only, minus some. The sample has about 200,000 clones; nearly 90% are singletons. The source material was peripheral blood. These receptors originate from a man aged 60 to 75 with active or convalescent COVID-19.

The chain uses TRBV4-1 and TRBJ1-4; a weak D match, TRBD1 (6 bases). There are 15 residues in the CDR3. Germline assignment: CDR1 MGHRA and CDR2 YSYEKL. Trimming removed 4 bases at V and 7 bases at J, with 16 bases between. CDR3 coding DNA: TGCGCCAGCAGCCCGAGGGGGACGGGTGGTGAAAAACTGTTTTTT. Translating gives CASSPRGTGGEKLFF.

The chain carries TRBV14 and TRBJ2-1, with 11 bases fitting TRBD1. With 2 bases clipped from V and 8 bases from J, the junction kept 11 bases outside the gene matches. The CDR3 is made up of 17 amino acids. Per germline, CDR1 SGHDN and CDR2 FVKESK. The CDR3 loop is CASSQPKTGTGGHEQFF. CDR3 coding DNA: TGTGCCAGCAGCCAACCGAAGACGGGGACAGGGGGACATGAGCAGTTCTTC.

This clone has just a few counts. The rearrangement links TRBV5-5 to TRBJ2-7; 7 positions agree with TRBD1. The CDR3 length is 15 residues. The J segment lost 6 bases and the V segment lost 0 bases, leaving 9 bases of the junction unmatched. Germline V gene sequence: CDR1 SGHKS, CDR2 YYEKEE (reference sequence). CDR3 region: CASSLAVGQISEQYF. The CDR3 coding sequence is TGTGCCAGCAGCTTGGCCGTGGGACAGATATCCGAGCAGTACTTC.

The chain employs TRBV13 and TRBJ2-1, with 10 bases fitting TRBD1. Germline lookup yields CDR1 PRHDT and CDR2 FYEKMQ (reference sequence). The CDR3 is made up of 16 amino acids. J was trimmed by 6 bases and V by 4 bases; bases with no gene match: 9. The CDR3 spells CASSSIRGQGSNEQFF. CDR3 nucleotides: TGTGCCAGCAGCTCGATACGGGGACAGGGGAGCAATGAGCAGTTCTTC.

The chain is built from TRBV9 and TRBJ1-6; 7 bases are shared with TRBD1. This CDR3 is 17 amino acids long. Germline loops: CDR1 SGDLS, CDR2 YYNGEE. V shed 0 bases, J shed 8 bases, and the junction held 11 bases outside the gene matches. The CDR3 spells CASSVGGSQGDHSPLHF. For the CDR3, the DNA is TGTGCCAGCAGCGTAGGAGGGAGCCAGGGGGACCATTCACCCCTCCACTTT.

The gene calls are TRBV2 and TRBJ2-2, with TRBD2 matching 7 bases. J lost 7 bases, V lost 6 bases, and 20 bases had no gene match. CDR1 SNHLY and CDR2 FYNNEI come from the germline V gene. CDR3 length equals 18 residues. In DNA, the CDR3 is TGTGCCAGCAGCCGGACCGGGGGGAGCGGGACGGTAGGCGGGGAGCTGTTTTTT. This codes for CASSRTGGSGTVGGELFF.

The rearrangement uses TRBV4-1 and TRBJ1-2; TRBD1 matches 8 bases. CDR1 and CDR2 from the germline V gene are MGHRA and YSYEKL. The J segment lost 6 bases and the V segment lost 5 bases, leaving 17 bases of the junction unmatched. CDR3 size: 17 residues. CDR3 coding DNA: TGCGCCAGCAGCGTACGACAGGGGTCCCCCTTAAGGGATGGCTACACCTTC. It is translated as CASSVRQGSPLRDGYTF.

The chain couples TRBV19 to TRBJ1-4; 7 bases align to TRBD1. This CDR3 comprises 15 residues. Looked up from germline, CDR1 is LNHDA and CDR2 is SQIVND (reference sequence). V trimming: 2 bases; J trimming: 3 bases; junction bases outside the gene matches: 3. The CDR3 is CASSIRGTANEKLFF. CDR3 sequence (DNA): TGTGCCAGTAGTATAAGAGGGACAGCTAATGAAAAACTGTTTTTT.

This clone has just one count. The rearrangement joins TRBV2 to TRBJ1-6; no reliable D call. Between the trimmed V and J ends, which lost 3 bases and 4 bases, there was a span of 10 bases. Germline V gene lookup returns CDR1 SNHLY and CDR2 FYNNEI. The CDR3 sequence is 15 residues long. CDR3 in amino acids: CASSDPTLYNSPLHF. CDR3 bases: TGTGCCAGCAGTGATCCTACTTTATATAATTCACCCCTCCACTTT. The full variable domain, rest sourced from reference TRBV2 and TRBJ1-6, is EPEVTQTPSHQVTQMGQEVILRCVPISNHLYFYWYRQILGQKVEFLVSFYNNEISEKSEIFDDQFSVERPDGSNFTLKIRSTKLEDSAMYFCASSDPTLYNSPLHFGNGTRLTVT.

The J gene is TRBJ1-2, the V gene TRBV29-1, with D possibly TRBD1 on 6 matching bases. The CDR3 extends over 13 amino acids. The V end lost 7 bases, the J end lost 2 bases, and 14 bases lay between the germline ends. Germline lookup yields CDR1 SQVTM and CDR2 ANQGSEA. For the CDR3, the DNA is TGCAGCGGTTCATCAGGGGCCAACTATGGCTACACCTTC. It encodes CSGSSGANYGYTF.

The gene calls are TRBV9 and TRBJ2-2; 8 bases are a match to TRBD1. CDR3 size: 19 residues. Germline values: CDR1 SGDLS, CDR2 YYNGEE. Germline trimming cut 4 bases from V and 7 bases from J; bases unmatched to any gene: 21. CDR3 DNA sequence: TGTGCCAGCAGCCCCGTAGGTGAGGCGACAGGGGAAGATGGCGGGGAGCTGTTTTTT. Translating gives CASSPVGEATGEDGGELFF.

V usage is TRBV12-3 or TRBV12-4 and J usage is TRBJ2-5; 8 bases fit TRBD1. This CDR3 has 13 amino acids. Trimming took 8 bases from V and 5 from J; bases not matched to a gene: 7. The CDR3 DNA reads TGTGCCAGCGGACAGGGTTTAGGGGAGACCCAGTACTTC. This encodes CASGQGLGETQYF.

V is TRBV2 and J is TRBJ2-3, with D possibly TRBD2 on 7 matching bases. Germline V gene sequence: CDR1 SNHLY, CDR2 FYNNEI. The CDR3 totals 17 residues. The V end lost 5 bases, the J end lost 0 bases, and 18 bases lay between the germline ends. CDR3 in DNA: TGTGCCAGCAGTTCCCTCCGGCGGGGGCTTAGCACAGATACGCAGTATTTT. Protein: CASSSLRRGLSTDTQYF.

The chain carries TRBV6-5 and TRBJ2-7, with 10 bases lining up with TRBD1. Per the germline V gene, CDR1 is MNHEY and CDR2 is SVGAGI. With 2 bases clipped from V and 8 bases from J, the junction kept 9 bases outside the gene matches. This CDR3 spans 15 amino acids. The CDR3 sequence: CASSYGDRGHQQQYF. CDR3 bases: TGTGCCAGCAGTTACGGAGACAGGGGGCATCAACAGCAGTACTTC.

The V gene is TRBV7-3, the J gene TRBJ2-5; no definite D call. V lost 2 bases, J lost 5 bases, and 9 bases lay in between. This CDR3 contains 13 residues. The germline V gene has CDR1 SGHTA and CDR2 FQGTGA. This CDR3 reads CASSLSPLETQYF. The CDR3 coding sequence is TGTGCCAGCAGCTTATCTCCCCTGGAGACCCAGTACTTC. Complete variable domain (other parts from reference TRBV7-3 and TRBJ2-5): GAGVSQTPSNKVTEKGKYVELRCDPISGHTALYWYRQSLGQGPEFLIYFQGTGAADDSGLPNDRFFAVRPEGSVSTLKIQRTERGDSAVYLCASSLSPLETQYFGPGTRLLVL.

The V call is TRBV6-1, the J call TRBJ2-5, with D possibly being TRBD1 (5 bases). Germline CDR1 reads MNHNS; CDR2 reads SASEGT. The CDR3 totals 16 residues. Between the trimmed V and J ends, which lost 1 base and 0 bases, there was a span of 12 bases. CDR3 sequence reads: CASSEEGSMYQETQYF. The CDR3 nucleotides read TGTGCCAGCAGTGAAGAGGGGTCAATGTACCAAGAGACCCAGTACTTC.

The chain combines TRBV6-1 with TRBJ1-1, with D maybe TRBD1 (6 bases). V lost 1 base to trimming and J lost 7 bases, with 13 bases between them. Germline-derived CDR1 and CDR2 are MNHNS and SASEGT. This CDR3 has 14 residues. Written as DNA, the CDR3 is TGTGCCAGCAGTGAAGTCGGGGGGCGAAGTGAAGCTTTCTTT. Amino acids: CASSEVGGRSEAFF.

This chain connects TRBV10-2 to TRBJ1-5, with a tentative D call TRBD1 (5 bases). V lost 3 bases, J lost 2 bases, and 8 bases lay in between. The CDR3 has 14 residues. Germline CDR1 WSHSY, CDR2 SAAADI. CDR3 amino acids: CASSDRGGNQPQHF. For the CDR3, the DNA is TGCGCCAGCAGTGATCGGGGGGGCAATCAGCCCCAGCATTTT.

The V gene is TRBV3-1 (or the pseudogene TRBV3-2), the J gene TRBJ2-7; no firm D call. Germline V gene lookup returns CDR1 LGHDT and CDR2 YNNKEL (reference sequence). This CDR3 region has 13 residues. V was cut by 1 base and J by 6 bases, with 10 bases left in between. CDR3 in amino acids: CASSQGRPGEQYF. CDR3 nucleotides: TGTGCCAGCAGCCAAGGAAGACCGGGCGAGCAGTACTTC.

V gene TRBV20-1 combines with J gene TRBJ2-7, with unresolved D. The CDR3 length is 11 residues. The V gene lost 5 bases and the J gene lost 5 bases, with 10 bases spanning the gap. CDR1 and CDR2 (germline): DFQATT, SNEGSKA (reference sequence). This CDR3 is CSAGSGHEQYF. The CDR3 DNA reads as TGCAGTGCTGGCTCTGGGCACGAGCAGTACTTC.

The chain couples TRBV27 to TRBJ1-1, with 11 bases identical to TRBD1. V lost 4 bases and J lost 4; bases outside the gene matches: 2. Germline lookup yields CDR1 MNHEY and CDR2 SMNVEV (reference sequence). CDR3 length equals 14 residues. Here the CDR3 DNA reads TGTGCCAGCAGTTGGGACAGGGGGACCACTGAAGCTTTCTTT. This gives the protein CASSWDRGTTEAFF.

The chain joins TRBV9 to TRBJ2-5, with a tentative D call TRBD2 (6 bases). CDR3 length: 14 amino acids. The germline V gene encodes CDR1 SGDLS and CDR2 YYNGEE. The germline V and J ends were trimmed by 0 bases and 1 base, with 7 bases remaining between them. The DNA for the CDR3 is TGTGCCAGCAGCGTAGACGGGGGCCAAGAGACCCAGTACTTC. Its translation: CASSVDGGQETQYF.

V and J are TRBV5-5 and TRBJ2-3; 11 nucleotides agree with TRBD2. CDR3 length equals 18 residues. Germline-derived CDR1 and CDR2 are SGHKS and YYEKEE (reference sequence). The ends lost 0 bases at V and 5 bases at J; junction bases unmatched: 11. In DNA, the CDR3 is TGTGCCAGCAGCTTGGTACTAGCGGGGGTTACTTGGGTAGATACGCAGTATTTT. Translation: CASSLVLAGVTWVDTQYF.

This clone was seen only a few times. V and J are TRBV3-1 (or the pseudogene TRBV3-2) and TRBJ2-7; D is possibly TRBD1 (5 bases). This CDR3 comprises 15 residues. V shed 5 bases and J shed 2 bases, with 16 bases lying between them. Germline values: CDR1 LGHDT, CDR2 YNNKEL (reference sequence). This CDR3 is CASSAYPDSPYEQYF. CDR3 nucleotide sequence: TGTGCCAGCAGCGCCTACCCAGACAGCCCCTACGAGCAGTACTTC.